These 20 T cell receptor beta chains were sequenced from one sample in a study of T cells after posttransplantation cyclophosphamide. Busulfan-fludarabine conditioning, marrow transplant, and cyclophosphamide on days +3 and +4 were administered. Sequencing was performed with immunoSEQ multiplex PCR; in TCRdb, only in-frame clones are kept and a portion is missing. The sample presents roughly 25,000 clones, none singletons. This sample comprised PBMCs, obtained after allogeneic stem cell transplant with posttransplant cyclophosphamide. These receptor sequences come from a male patient aged 18-30 years who received an allogeneic stem cell transplant from a related donor, was CMV-positive, and had no GVHD. Some of these T cells may belong to the graft donor.

This clone was counted many times. V is TRBV5-4 and J is TRBJ2-7, with TRBD1 matching over 7 bases. This CDR3 has 14 amino acids. Trimming at V came to 1 base and at J to 4 bases, leaving 5 bases not matched to a gene. Germline V CDR1 and CDR2: SGHNT, YYREEE (reference sequence). The chain's CDR3 is CASSLKGGRYEQYF. In nucleotides, the CDR3 is TGTGCCAGCAGCTTGAAAGGGGGCAGGTACGAGCAGTACTTC.

This clone showed up many times. The chain employs TRBV10-1 and TRBJ2-1; D is perhaps TRBD1 (5 bases). The germline V gene encodes CDR1 WNHNN and CDR2 SYGVQD (reference sequence). The CDR3 has 14 residues. V was shortened by 9 bases and J by 0 bases, with 12 bases between the two germline ends. CDR3 region: CASGQGSSYNEQFF. The CDR3 nucleotides are TGCGCCAGTGGCCAGGGTTCCTCCTACAATGAGCAGTTCTTC.

This clone was recorded many times. The chain carries TRBV29-1 and TRBJ1-1, with D possibly TRBD1 on 5 matching bases. V was trimmed by 2 bases and J by 1 base, leaving 5 bases between them. The CDR3 covers 12 residues. Germline values: CDR1 SQVTM, CDR2 ANQGSEA. DNA for the CDR3: TGCAGCGTTGAACAGGGGAACACTGAAGCTTTCTTT. It is translated as CSVEQGNTEAFF. Variable domain in full (rest from reference TRBV29-1 and TRBJ1-1): SAVISQKPSRDICQRGTSLTIQCQVDSQVTMMFWYRQQPGQSLTLIATANQGSEATYESGFVIDKFPISRPNLTFSTLTVSNMSPEDSSIYLCSVEQGNTEAFFGQGTRLTVV.

This clone occurred a few times. The gene calls are TRBV6-5 and TRBJ1-6; D is unresolved. The V gene's germline CDR1 is MNHEY and CDR2 SVGAGI. Trimming stripped 11 bases from V and 7 bases from J, with 15 bases between. The CDR3 sequence is 13 residues long. The CDR3 DNA follows: TGTGCCGCTCGCAGAGGAAACAATTCACCCCTCCACTTT. This gives the protein CAARRGNNSPLHF.

This clone was found a few times. This chain joins TRBV6-1 and TRBJ1-5; 9 positions agree with TRBD1. The CDR3 contains 15 residues. Trimming at V came to 3 bases and at J to 4 bases, leaving 4 bases not matched to a gene. CDR1 and CDR2 from the germline V gene are MNHNS and SASEGT. DNA of the CDR3: TGTGCCAGCAGTGAGGGACAGGGAGGGAATCAGCCCCAGCATTTT. Amino acids: CASSEGQGGNQPQHF.

This clone was detected many times. This chain links TRBV27 with TRBJ1-5, with D perhaps matching TRBD1 (6 bases). In germline, CDR1 is MNHEY, CDR2 SMNVEV (reference sequence). The CDR3 spans 16 residues. Trimming stripped 4 bases from V and 7 bases from J, with 20 bases between. The chain's CDR3 is CASSSTTDRFRQPQHF. The CDR3, as DNA: TGTGCCAGCAGTTCAACAACCGACAGGTTTCGGCAGCCCCAGCATTTT.

This clone was seen a few times. V is TRBV5-4 and J is TRBJ2-1; the match to TRBD2 covers 8 bases. CDR1 is SGHNT and CDR2 is YYREEE in the germline V gene (reference sequence). V trimming: 3 bases; J trimming: 4 bases; junction bases outside the gene matches: 6. The length of the CDR3 is 15 residues. CDR3 DNA sequence: TGTGCCAGCAGCTCCGGGACGGGGGGGTACAATGAGCAGTTCTTC. Amino acids: CASSSGTGGYNEQFF.

This clone was found many times. The CDR3 sequence: CASGEGYEQYF. DNA of the CDR3: TGTGCCAGCGGGGAGGGTTACGAGCAGTACTTC. The chain is built from TRBV28 and TRBJ2-7, with 7 nucleotides matching TRBD2. Looked up from germline, CDR1 is MDHEN and CDR2 is SYDVKM. With 8 bases clipped from V and 4 bases from J, the junction kept 2 bases outside the gene matches. This CDR3 contains 11 residues.

This clone came up many times. V gene TRBV4-1 combines with J gene TRBJ1-1; 10 bases fit TRBD1. Germline-derived CDR1 and CDR2 are MGHRA and YSYEKL. V lost 1 base and J lost 4; bases outside the gene matches: 15. The CDR3 is 19 residues long. The CDR3 here is CASSQGVTPGDRGSTEAFF. The CDR3 bases are TGCGCCAGCAGCCAAGGTGTAACTCCCGGGGACAGGGGCTCCACTGAAGCTTTCTTT.

The sample holds many counts of this clone. The gene calls are TRBV15 and TRBJ2-1; 7 bases are a match to TRBD2. The CDR3 runs to 17 residues. With V trimmed by 0 bases and J by 5 bases, 10 bases remained unmatched. The germline V gene encodes CDR1 LNHNV and CDR2 YYDKDF (reference sequence). Written as DNA, the CDR3 is TGTGCCACCAGCAGAGAGGGCCAATCGCGGGAGAACAATGAGCAGTTCTTC. Amino acid sequence: CATSREGQSRENNEQFF.

This clone was recorded at least ten times. This chain uses TRBV28 with TRBJ1-3, with D unresolved. This CDR3 contains 12 residues. The germline V gene encodes CDR1 MDHEN and CDR2 SYDVKM. Between the trimmed V and J ends, which lost 5 bases and 9 bases, there was a span of 11 bases. The CDR3 DNA reads as TGTGCCAGCAGTCCTCAGGTGGGCACCATATATTTT. Translated, it gives CASSPQVGTIYF.

This clone occurred many times. V is TRBV7-6 and J is TRBJ2-5; 13 bases match TRBD2. The CDR3 runs to 16 residues. Per germline, CDR1 SGHVS and CDR2 FNYEAQ. V was pared by 1 base and J by 5 bases, with 4 bases of the junction left unmatched. DNA for the CDR3: TGTGCCAGCAGCTTAGGGGGACTAGCGGGACCGGAGACCCAGTACTTC. Encoded protein: CASSLGGLAGPETQYF.

This clone was observed at least ten times. This chain joins TRBV11-3 and TRBJ2-3; 9 bases map to TRBD2. After removal of 5 bases from V and 4 bases from J, the junction contained 16 bases not matched to a gene. The CDR3 consists of 18 residues. From germline, CDR1 is SGHNT and CDR2 YENEEA. This chain's CDR3 is CASSPGLGAGGKADTQYF. The CDR3 DNA reads as TGTGCCAGCAGCCCCGGATTGGGAGCGGGGGGAAAGGCAGATACGCAGTATTTT.

This clone was picked up many times. The chain uses TRBV7-2 and TRBJ1-3, with 9 nucleotides matching TRBD1. Germline CDR1 and CDR2: SGHTA and FQGNSA. CDR3 size: 15 residues. V dropped 4 bases and J dropped 2; count of bases not matched to a gene: 3. CDR3 in DNA: TGTGCCAGCAGCTCCACAGGGGGCGCTGGAAACACCATATATTTT. Translated, it gives CASSSTGGAGNTIYF.

In this sample, this clone turned up a few times. A much more abundant neighbour one base away suggests this may be a read error. The genes are TRBV7-3 and TRBJ2-2; possible D gene TRBD1, 6 bases. Trimming shortened V by 5 bases and J by 5 bases, and 18 bases separated the two germline ends. Germline-derived CDR1 and CDR2 are SGHTA and FQGTGA. This CDR3 is built from 16 residues. CDR3: CASSARTAERTGELFF. CDR3 in DNA: TGTGCCAGCAGCGCCAGGACAGCCGAACGAACCGGGGAGCTGTTTTTT.

This clone was seen many times. The chain combines TRBV5-4 with TRBJ2-3; TRBD1 matches at 7 bases. The CDR3 runs 16 residues. Germline V CDR1 and CDR2: SGHNT, YYREEE (reference sequence). With V trimmed by 7 bases and J by 2 bases, 13 bases remained unmatched. CDR3 loop: CASAQGPDTDTDTQYF. In nucleotides, the CDR3 is TGTGCCAGCGCACAGGGGCCGGACACCGACACAGATACGCAGTATTTT.

This clone has ten or more counts. The chain carries TRBV28 and TRBJ1-1; possible D gene TRBD1, 6 bases. V was shortened by 7 bases and J by 5 bases, with 14 bases between the two germline ends. This CDR3 is 13 amino acids long. CDR1 and CDR2 (germline): MDHEN, SYDVKM. The CDR3 bases are TGTGCCAGCACCCGGGGGAGGGGGACTGAAGCTTTCTTT. Translation gives CASTRGRGTEAFF.

This clone was seen repeatedly, ten times or more. The V call is TRBV11-3, the J call TRBJ2-7; possible D gene TRBD1, 6 bases. This CDR3 region has 14 residues. Germline CDR1 reads SGHNT; CDR2 reads YENEEA. V was trimmed by 5 bases and J by 2 bases, leaving 13 bases between them. CDR3 sequence: CASSPEGGAYEQYF. DNA of the CDR3: TGTGCCAGCAGCCCGGAAGGGGGAGCCTACGAGCAGTACTTC.

This clone was counted many times. V usage is TRBV19 and J usage is TRBJ2-7; maybe TRBD1 (6 bases). The CDR3 contains 14 residues. The germline V and J ends were trimmed by 6 bases and 4 bases, with 16 bases remaining between them. The germline gives CDR1 LNHDA, CDR2 SQIVND (reference sequence). CDR3 nucleotides: TGTGCCAGTAGGTTTACAGGGAGCGGATACGAGCAGTACTTC. It yields the protein CASRFTGSGYEQYF.

This clone has a count of ten or more. This chain connects TRBV7-8 to TRBJ2-3; maybe TRBD1 (5 bases). CDR3 length: 15 amino acids. CDR1 and CDR2 from the germline V gene are SGHVS and FQNEAQ. The V gene lost 0 bases and the J gene lost 4 bases, with 11 bases spanning the gap. DNA for the CDR3: TGTGCCAGCAGCTTAGCCAGGGTTGGTTCAGATACGCAGTATTTT. It codes for CASSLARVGSDTQYF.